These T cell receptor beta chains were read from a single sample in a study of cytomegalovirus exposure and HLA in healthy donors. Profiling relied on immunoSEQ multiplex PCR, and the TCRdb table lists in-frame clones only, not all of them. The sample has under 250,000 clones, around four fifths seen once. The sequencing input was PBMCs. The receptor source for this set is a man aged 50 to 59 in good health and CMV-seronegative. Both conserved end residues are part of each CDR3. A D gene is named only where the DNA matches it firmly. Clone size is not always given. Where it is, it says once, few, many or a class for expanded clones.

length	V	J	size	D	CDR3	DNA
15	TRBV9	TRBJ2-1	once	-	CASSFRDSLYNEQFF	TGTGCCAGCAGCTTCCGGGACTCCTTATACAATGAGCAGTTCTTC
15	TRBV9	TRBJ1-1	-	TRBD1	CASSTRQGPSAEAFF	TGTGCCAGCAGCACCCGACAGGGGCCGTCGGCTGAAGCTTTCTTT
16	TRBV6-5	TRBJ2-1	-	TRBD1	CASSYSTGGGQNEQFF	TGTGCCAGCAGTTACTCCACAGGGGGCGGGCAGAATGAGCAGTTCTTC
14	TRBV5-4	TRBJ2-1	-	TRBD2	CASRSGTSVDEQFF	TGTGCCAGCAGATCCGGGACTAGCGTAGATGAGCAGTTCTTC
15	TRBV27	TRBJ2-7	-	TRBD2	CASSWASGRSYEQYF	TGTGCCAGCAGTTGGGCAAGCGGGAGGAGTTACGAGCAGTACTTC
13	TRBV27	TRBJ1-2	-	TRBD1	CASSFSDRDGYTF	TGTGCCAGCAGTTTCTCCGACAGGGATGGCTACACCTTC
12	TRBV2	TRBJ2-7	once	TRBD1	CASSGDSLRRGF	TGTGCCAGCAGTGGGGACAGTCTCCGTAGGGGCTTC
17	TRBV5-1	TRBJ2-1	-	-	CASSWAPVGADYNEQFF	TGCGCCAGCAGCTGGGCCCCCGTGGGGGCAGACTACAATGAGCAGTTCTTC
17	TRBV28	TRBJ1-1	-	-	CASSLRGFQELNTEAFF	TGTGCCAGCAGTTTAAGGGGATTCCAAGAATTAAACACTGAAGCTTTCTTT
12	TRBV9	TRBJ2-1	-	-	CASSPSGEKQFF	TGTGCCAGCAGCCCAAGCGGAGAGAAGCAGTTCTTC
15	TRBV7-8	TRBJ2-5	-	-	CASSSSRGFGETQYF	TGTGCCAGCAGCTCATCCAGGGGTTTCGGGGAGACCCAGTACTTC
16	TRBV30	TRBJ2-2	-	-	CAWSVLRRSDTGELFF	TGTGCCTGGAGTGTACTCAGGAGGTCGGACACCGGGGAGCTGTTTTTT
14	TRBV5-4	TRBJ1-3	-	-	CASSSQGIGNTIYF	TGTGCCAGCAGTTCGCAGGGAATAGGAAACACCATATATTTT
16	TRBV2	TRBJ2-1	-	TRBD2	CASSDTGTSGNYEQFF	TGTGCCAGCAGTGACACCGGGACTAGCGGGAACTATGAGCAGTTCTTC
19	TRBV29-1	TRBJ2-7	-	-	CSVFLGPDSYLAPSYEQYF	TGCAGCGTTTTCCTCGGCCCCGACAGTTACCTCGCACCTTCCTACGAGCAGTACTTC
14	TRBV7-2	TRBJ1-4	-	TRBD1	CASSEGQPNEKLFF	TGTGCCAGCAGCGAGGGACAGCCTAATGAAAAACTGTTTTTT
15	TRBV18	TRBJ1-3	-	TRBD1	CASSRTGGSGNTIYF	TGTGCCAGCTCAAGGACAGGGGGCTCTGGAAACACCATATATTTT
15	TRBV28	TRBJ2-7	-	TRBD2	CASSLRGRALYEQYF	TGTGCCAGCAGTTTACGCGGGAGGGCCTTGTACGAGCAGTACTTC
16	TRBV7-8	TRBJ2-5	-	TRBD2	CASSSSGRANQETQYF	TGTGCCAGCAGCTCTAGCGGGAGGGCCAATCAAGAGACCCAGTACTTC
17	TRBV27	TRBJ2-2	-	-	CASSLGARDWNTGELFF	TGTGCCAGCAGCCTAGGGGCCCGGGACTGGAACACCGGGGAGCTGTTTTTT